This entry describes one T cell receptor (beta chain). Its antigen is not identified. Library construction for TCR beta used iRepertoire HTBI primers and Arm-PCR of CDR3 regions. TCRdb itself ran the multiplex PCR reads through MiXCR, one entry per CDR3 protein. The table includes around 500,000 distinct CDR3 sequences, about 14% detected once. These data originate in a study of regulatory T cells in long-lasting Graves disease. Findings of the study overall: Persistent disease was characterized by preferential usage of TRBV28, TRBJ1-2 and TRBJ2-5.

The CDR3 totals 15 residues. In germline, CDR1 is SGHRS, CDR2 YFSETQ. Between the trimmed V and J ends, which lost 4 bases and 0 bases, there was a span of 13 bases. The time point is: newly diagnosed GD, antithyroid drugs for less than 3 months. Scientists built the TCR library using RNA that was extracted from PBMCs. Collection of peripheral blood (about 10 milliliters) was done using EDTA tubes. A further study also used this sample, focusing on T cells in Graves' hyperthyroidism and ophthalmopathy. That report adds: Blood samples included most of the expanded thyroid clonotypes exceeding 0.001.

Sequenced material: peripheral blood mononuclear cells (PBMCs), taken at new diagnosis, from a patient treated with antithyroid drugs. This sequence originates from a man aged 25 to 45 with Graves disease. V gene TRBV5-1 combines with J gene TRBJ1-1, with D possibly TRBD1 on 6 matching bases. The CDR3 DNA follows: TGCGCCAGCAGCAGCCGGGGGCTAATGAACACTGAAGCTTTCTTT. Encoded protein: CASSSRGLMNTEAFF.